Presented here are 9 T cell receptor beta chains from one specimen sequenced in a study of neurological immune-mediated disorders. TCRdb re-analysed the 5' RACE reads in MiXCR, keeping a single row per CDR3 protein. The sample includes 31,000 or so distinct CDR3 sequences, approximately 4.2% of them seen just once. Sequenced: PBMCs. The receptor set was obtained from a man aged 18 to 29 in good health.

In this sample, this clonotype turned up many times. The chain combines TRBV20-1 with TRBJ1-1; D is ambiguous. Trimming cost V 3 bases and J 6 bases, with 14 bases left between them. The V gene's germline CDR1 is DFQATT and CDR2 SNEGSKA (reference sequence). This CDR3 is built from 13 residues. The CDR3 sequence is CSASSTVLPEAFF. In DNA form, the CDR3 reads TGCAGTGCTAGTTCCACCGTCCTACCTGAAGCTTTCTTT.

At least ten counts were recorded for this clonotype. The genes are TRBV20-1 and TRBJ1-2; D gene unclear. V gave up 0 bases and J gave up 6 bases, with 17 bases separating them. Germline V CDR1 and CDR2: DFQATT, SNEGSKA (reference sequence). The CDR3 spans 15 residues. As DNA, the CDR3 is TGCAGTGCTAGAGATCCTCGTGAGGGTAGTGATGGCTACACCTTC. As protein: CSARDPREGSDGYTF.

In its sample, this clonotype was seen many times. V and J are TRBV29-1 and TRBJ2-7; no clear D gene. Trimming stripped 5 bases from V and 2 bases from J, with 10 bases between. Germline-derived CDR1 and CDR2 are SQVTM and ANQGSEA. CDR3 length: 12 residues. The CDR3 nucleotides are TGCAGCGTTCTTTCACAGACCTACGAGCAGTACTTC. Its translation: CSVLSQTYEQYF.

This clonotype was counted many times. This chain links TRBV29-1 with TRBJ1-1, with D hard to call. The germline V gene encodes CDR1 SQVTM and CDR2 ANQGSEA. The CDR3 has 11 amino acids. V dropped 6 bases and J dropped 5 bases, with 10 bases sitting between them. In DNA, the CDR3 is TGCAGCGTACGTCGGGAAACTGAAGCTTTCTTT. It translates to CSVRRETEAFF. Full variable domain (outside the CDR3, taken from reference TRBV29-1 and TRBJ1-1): SAVISQKPSRDICQRGTSLTIQCQVDSQVTMMFWYRQQPGQSLTLIATANQGSEATYESGFVIDKFPISRPNLTFSTLTVSNMSPEDSSIYLCSVRRETEAFFGQGTRLTVV.

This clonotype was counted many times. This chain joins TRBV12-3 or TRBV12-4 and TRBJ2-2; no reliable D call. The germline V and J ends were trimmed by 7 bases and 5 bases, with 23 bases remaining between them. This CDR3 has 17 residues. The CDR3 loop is CASTSRGPPIPTGELFF. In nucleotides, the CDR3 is TGTGCCAGCACCTCCCGTGGCCCTCCGATACCAACCGGGGAGCTGTTTTTT.

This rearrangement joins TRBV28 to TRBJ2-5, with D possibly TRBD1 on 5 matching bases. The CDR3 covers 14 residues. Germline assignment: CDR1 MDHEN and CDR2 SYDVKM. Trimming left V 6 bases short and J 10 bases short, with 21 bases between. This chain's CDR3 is CASSPSGRRGVQYF. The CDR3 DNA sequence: TGTGCCAGCAGCCCGAGTGGTCGAAGGGGCGTCCAGTACTTC.

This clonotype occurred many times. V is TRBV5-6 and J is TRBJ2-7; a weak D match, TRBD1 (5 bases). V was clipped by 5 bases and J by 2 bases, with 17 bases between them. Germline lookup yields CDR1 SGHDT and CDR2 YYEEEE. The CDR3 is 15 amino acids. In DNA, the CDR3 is TGTGCCAGCAGTGCCTTAGACGGCAGGGCCTACGAGCAGTACTTC. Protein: CASSALDGRAYEQYF.

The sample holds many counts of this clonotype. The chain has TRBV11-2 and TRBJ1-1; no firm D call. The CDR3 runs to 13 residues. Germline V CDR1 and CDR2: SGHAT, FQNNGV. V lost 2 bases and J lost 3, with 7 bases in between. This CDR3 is CASSLQWDTEAFF. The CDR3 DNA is TGTGCCAGCAGCTTACAATGGGACACTGAAGCTTTCTTT. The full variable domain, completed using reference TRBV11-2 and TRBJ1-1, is EAGVAQSPRYKIIEKRQSVAFWCNPISGHATLYWYQQILGQGPKLLIQFQNNGVVDDSQLPKDRFSAERLKGVDSTLKIQPAKLEDSAVYLCASSLQWDTEAFFGQGTRLTVV.

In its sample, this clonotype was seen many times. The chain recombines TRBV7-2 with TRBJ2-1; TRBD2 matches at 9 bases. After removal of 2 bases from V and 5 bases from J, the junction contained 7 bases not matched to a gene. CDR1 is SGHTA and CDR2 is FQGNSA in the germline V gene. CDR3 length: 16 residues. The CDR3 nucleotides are TGTGCCAGCAGCTTATTCGTAGCGGGGGCTAACAATGAGCAGTTCTTC. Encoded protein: CASSLFVAGANNEQFF.